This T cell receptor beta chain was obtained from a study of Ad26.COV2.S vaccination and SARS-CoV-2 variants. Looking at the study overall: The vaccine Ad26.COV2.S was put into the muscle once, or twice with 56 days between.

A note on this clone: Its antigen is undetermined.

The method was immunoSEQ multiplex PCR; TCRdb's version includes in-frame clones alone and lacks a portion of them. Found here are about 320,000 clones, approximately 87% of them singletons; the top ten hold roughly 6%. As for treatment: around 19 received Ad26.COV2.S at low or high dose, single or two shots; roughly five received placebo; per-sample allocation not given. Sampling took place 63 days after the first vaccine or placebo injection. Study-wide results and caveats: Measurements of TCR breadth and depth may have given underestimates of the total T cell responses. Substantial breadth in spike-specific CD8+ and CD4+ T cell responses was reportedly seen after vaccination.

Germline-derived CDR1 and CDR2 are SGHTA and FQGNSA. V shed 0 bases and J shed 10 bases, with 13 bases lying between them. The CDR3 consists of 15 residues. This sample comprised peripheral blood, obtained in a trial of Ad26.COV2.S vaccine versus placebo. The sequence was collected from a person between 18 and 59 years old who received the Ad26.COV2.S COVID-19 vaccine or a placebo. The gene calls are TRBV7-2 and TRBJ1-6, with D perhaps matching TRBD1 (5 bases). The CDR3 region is CASSLARGKYSPLHF. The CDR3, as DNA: TGTGCCAGCAGCTTAGCGCGGGGGAAGTACTCACCCCTCCACTTT.